These 18 T cell receptor beta chains were sequenced from one sample in a study of cytomegalovirus exposure and HLA in healthy donors. Sequenced by immunoSEQ multiplex PCR; TCRdb stores in-frame clones only, minus some. The data hold around 350,000 clones, with just over 85% observed a single time. The sample was PBMCs. These receptor sequences come from a woman between 18 and 29 years old in good health and CMV-seronegative.

The rearrangement links TRBV19 to TRBJ1-5, with D possibly being TRBD1 (6 bases). Trimming removed 3 bases from V and 9 bases from J, with 12 bases in between. Per the germline V gene, CDR1 is LNHDA and CDR2 is SQIVND (reference sequence). The CDR3 sequence is 13 residues long. In nucleotides, the CDR3 is TGTGCCAGTAGTATCACCGCAGGGGCGCCCCAGCATTTT. This translates into CASSITAGAPQHF.

A few counts support this clone. V gene TRBV2 combines with J gene TRBJ2-7; 10 bases align to TRBD1. With 8 bases clipped from V and 5 bases from J, the junction kept 9 bases outside the gene matches. CDR1 is SNHLY and CDR2 is FYNNEI in the germline V gene. The CDR3 runs 14 residues. Here the CDR3 reads CASAPGQGTHEQYF. Here the CDR3 DNA reads TGTGCCAGCGCACCGGGACAGGGGACCCACGAGCAGTACTTC.

The chain employs TRBV25-1 and TRBJ1-1; D not resolved. Germline V CDR1 and CDR2: MGHDK, SYGVNS. V was clipped by 0 bases and J by 1 base, with 15 bases between them. The CDR3 length is 17 residues. CDR3 DNA sequence: TGTGCCAGCAGTGAATATATAGGAGGTGAGAAGAACACTGAAGCTTTCTTT. Translation: CASSEYIGGEKNTEAFF.

The chain has TRBV27 and TRBJ2-3; D possibly corresponds to TRBD1 (6 bases). V lost 5 bases and J lost 1, with 13 bases in between. The CDR3 spans 15 residues. Looked up from germline, CDR1 is MNHEY and CDR2 is SMNVEV (reference sequence). The CDR3 sequence is CASSILPGGTDTQYF. The CDR3 coding sequence is TGTGCCAGCAGTATTTTGCCAGGGGGCACAGATACGCAGTATTTT.

This chain joins TRBV7-9 and TRBJ1-2; TRBD1 might be the D (6 bases). Germline CDR1 and CDR2: SEHNR and FQNEAQ (reference sequence). Trimming took off 5 bases at V and 3 bases at J, with 13 bases between the two ends. This CDR3 spans 14 amino acids. The CDR3 protein is CASSKQGSDYGYTF. The CDR3, as DNA: TGTGCCAGCAGCAAACAGGGATCCGACTATGGCTACACCTTC.

The chain's CDR3 is CASSSPSSYNEQFF. The CDR3 DNA sequence: TGTGCCAGCAGTTCTCCGAGCTCCTACAATGAGCAGTTCTTC. This sequence joins TRBV27 and TRBJ2-1; D uncertain. The V gene lost 4 bases and the J gene lost 0 bases, with 7 bases spanning the gap. Germline V CDR1 and CDR2: MNHEY, SMNVEV (reference sequence). The CDR3 spans 14 residues.

V and J are TRBV29-1 and TRBJ2-2; D gene uncertain. Trimming shortened V by 4 bases and J by 3 bases, and 9 bases separated the two germline ends. CDR3 length: 13 amino acids. The V gene's germline CDR1 is SQVTM and CDR2 ANQGSEA. CDR3 coding DNA: TGCAGCGTTGGTTCTACCCACACCGGGGAGCTGTTTTTT. It specifies CSVGSTHTGELFF.

This chain connects TRBV9 to TRBJ2-2; 9 nucleotides align to TRBD2. V lost 0 bases and J lost 6; bases outside the gene matches: 6. Germline V CDR1 and CDR2: SGDLS, YYNGEE. This CDR3 is built from 16 residues. The CDR3 DNA reads as TGTGCCAGCAGCGTAGAGGGGACTAGCTGGTCCGGGGAGCTGTTTTTT. It specifies CASSVEGTSWSGELFF.

This rearrangement joins TRBV28 to TRBJ2-1, with 11 bases that match TRBD2. V shed 3 bases and J 4 bases; nucleotides not matched to a gene: 8. CDR3 length: 17 amino acids. Per the germline V gene, CDR1 is MDHEN and CDR2 is SYDVKM. In DNA, the CDR3 is TGTGCCAGCAGTTTCGGGTTAGCGGGGGGGCAGTACAATGAGCAGTTCTTC. This sequence encodes CASSFGLAGGQYNEQFF. Based on the CDR3 plus reference TRBV28 and TRBJ2-1, the full variable domain is DVKVTQSSRYLVKRTGEKVFLECVQDMDHENMFWYRQDPGLGLRLIYFSYDVKMKEKGDIPEGYSVSREKKERFSLILESASTNQTSMYLCASSFGLAGGQYNEQFFGPGTRLTVL.

The chain couples TRBV6-5 to TRBJ1-2; 7 bases match TRBD1. V dropped 7 bases and J dropped 2; count of bases not matched to a gene: 7. Germline loops: CDR1 MNHEY, CDR2 SVGAGI. This CDR3 contains 14 residues. The CDR3: CASTKGAGNYGYTF. CDR3 nucleotides: TGTGCCAGCACGAAGGGGGCAGGGAACTATGGCTACACCTTC.

The rearrangement uses TRBV6-5 and TRBJ2-7, with 7 nucleotides matching TRBD1. In germline, CDR1 is MNHEY, CDR2 SVGAGI. After removal of 1 base from V and 3 bases from J, the junction contained 9 bases not matched to a gene. This CDR3 comprises 16 residues. The CDR3 DNA follows: TGTGCCAGCAGTTACTTAGGGACAGCTATGTTCTACGAGCAGTACTTC. It codes for CASSYLGTAMFYEQYF.

The chain is built from TRBV28 and TRBJ2-7, with TRBD2 matching 11 bases. The CDR3 contains 15 residues. The germline V gene encodes CDR1 MDHEN and CDR2 SYDVKM. V was pared by 10 bases and J by 0 bases, with 8 bases of the junction left unmatched. The CDR3: CATGLAGLLSYEQYF. The DNA of the CDR3 is TGTGCCACCGGACTAGCGGGCCTACTCTCCTACGAGCAGTACTTC.

The CDR3 loop is CASGISGQGGSGANVLTF. For the CDR3, the DNA is TGCGCCAGCGGAATTTCGGGACAGGGGGGCTCTGGGGCCAACGTCCTGACTTTC. This chain links TRBV5-1 with TRBJ2-6, with TRBD1 matching over 11 bases. CDR3 size: 18 residues. Germline CDR1 reads SGHRS; CDR2 reads YFSETQ. The ends lost 7 bases at V and 0 bases at J; junction bases unmatched: 9. Using reference TRBV5-1 and TRBJ2-6 for the parts outside the CDR3, the full variable domain is KAGVTQTPRYLIKTRGQQVTLSCSPISGHRSVSWYQQTPGQGLQFLFEYFSETQRNKGNFPGRFSGRQFSNSRSEMNVSTLELGDSALYLCASGISGQGGSGANVLTFGAGSRLTVL.

This rearrangement joins TRBV7-3 to TRBJ2-3; perhaps TRBD2 as D (7 bases). V gave up 7 bases and J gave up 1 base, with 12 bases separating them. There are 14 residues in the CDR3. Germline V gene lookup returns CDR1 SGHTA and CDR2 FQGTGA. The CDR3 sequence: CASTRGGGTDTQYF. The CDR3 nucleotides are TGTGCCAGCACCCGAGGGGGGGGCACAGATACGCAGTATTTT.

The chain couples TRBV9 to TRBJ2-7; 7 positions match TRBD1. Germline CDR1 is SGDLS and CDR2 is YYNGEE. V was clipped by 4 bases and J by 2 bases; unmatched bases: 9. This CDR3 has 15 amino acids. This chain's CDR3 is CASSSETGRAYEQYF. The CDR3 DNA is TGTGCCAGCAGCTCCGAGACAGGGCGGGCCTACGAGCAGTACTTC. Filled out from reference TRBV9 and TRBJ2-7, the complete variable domain reads DSGVTQTPKHLITATGQRVTLRCSPRSGDLSVYWYQQSLDQGLQFLIQYYNGEERAKGNILERFSAQQFPDLHSELNLSSLELGDSALYFCASSSETGRAYEQYFGPGTRLTVT.

This chain connects TRBV6-5 to TRBJ2-5, with TRBD2 identical over 10 bases. Germline CDR1 reads MNHEY; CDR2 reads SVGAGI. The ends lost 4 bases at V and 2 bases at J; junction bases unmatched: 4. This CDR3 comprises 15 residues. This CDR3 reads CASSLAGGFQETQYF. The CDR3 bases are TGTGCCAGCAGTTTAGCGGGAGGCTTTCAAGAGACCCAGTACTTC.

V usage is TRBV10-1 and J usage is TRBJ2-3; a weak D match, TRBD2 (5 bases). This CDR3 comprises 14 residues. Germline V gives CDR1 WNHNN, CDR2 SYGVQD (reference sequence). Trimming stripped 0 bases from V and 8 bases from J, with 12 bases between. CDR3 sequence reads: CASSESGLEGTQYF. The CDR3 DNA sequence: TGCGCCAGCAGTGAGTCAGGGCTAGAGGGTACGCAGTATTTT.

The J gene is TRBJ2-2, the V gene TRBV15; the match to TRBD2 covers 7 bases. The germline V gene has CDR1 LNHNV and CDR2 YYDKDF (reference sequence). This CDR3 has 15 amino acids. V was pared by 6 bases and J by 0 bases, with 4 bases of the junction left unmatched. DNA for the CDR3: TGTGCCACCAGGTTCGGACTAGCGAACACCGGGGAGCTGTTTTTT. Protein: CATRFGLANTGELFF.